This entry concerns a single T cell receptor (beta chain). The repertoire was sequenced with immunoSEQ multiplex PCR; TCRdb's copy has only in-frame clones and lacks some. The sample lists some 170,000 clones; around 73% were seen once. The CDR3 covers 15 residues. V lost 0 bases, J lost 6 bases, and 8 bases stayed unmatched. Germline loops: CDR1 SGHTA, CDR2 FQGNSA. This record comes from a study of blood T cell repertoires in COVID-19. Study as a whole: Both acute and convalescent COVID-19 samples were obtained from the United States, Italy and Spain.

The age range of participants was about 18 to 90 years, with residence in about 25 US areas. Researchers sorted participants into cohorts using their self-reported clinical history. What the recovered Cohort 3 donors had was two negative PCRs, clearance, or symptom resolution. What was sequenced was PBMCs or T cells enriched from blood (not recorded which). This chain links TRBV7-2 with TRBJ2-7; TRBD2 matches 7 bases. This TCR came from a woman between 50 and 59 years old who had recovered from COVID-19. The DNA of the CDR3 is TGTGCCAGCAGCTTAGCGCTGGGGGGAGGGGCCGAGCAGTACTTC. This translates into CASSLALGGGAEQYF.